This T cell receptor (beta chain) stems from a study of cytomegalovirus exposure and HLA in healthy donors. The PCR made use of 60 Vbeta and 13 Jbeta primers. This table comes from immunoSEQ multiplex PCR, and its TCRdb copy is limited to in-frame clones, with some not included. In all, the sample yields around 53,000 clones. Germline values: CDR1 SGHDT, CDR2 YYEEEE. Trimming cost V 4 bases and J 9 bases; bases outside gene matches: 9. The CDR3 sequence is 14 residues long. This rearrangement joins TRBV5-6 to TRBJ2-1; 8 bases are shared with TRBD2. The receptor's source is a male donor in good health and CMV-seropositive. Source material: PBMCs. CDR3 protein: CASSRTGGPLEQFF. The CDR3 DNA sequence: TGTGCCAGCAGCCGCACGGGGGGGCCTCTTGAGCAGTTCTTC.